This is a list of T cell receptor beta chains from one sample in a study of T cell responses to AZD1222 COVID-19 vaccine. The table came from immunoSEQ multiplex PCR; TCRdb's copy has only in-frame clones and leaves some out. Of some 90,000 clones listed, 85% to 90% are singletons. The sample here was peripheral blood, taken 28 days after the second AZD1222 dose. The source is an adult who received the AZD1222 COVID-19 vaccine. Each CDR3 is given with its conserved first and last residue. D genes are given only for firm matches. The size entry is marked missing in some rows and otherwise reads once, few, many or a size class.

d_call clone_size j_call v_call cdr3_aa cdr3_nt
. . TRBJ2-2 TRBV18 CASSPNGGGGELFF TGTGCCAGCTCACCGAACGGGGGAGGCGGGGAGCTGTTTTTT
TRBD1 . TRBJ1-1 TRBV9 CASSPTGQLNTEAFF TGTGCCAGCAGCCCCACGGGACAGCTGAACACTGAAGCTTTCTTT
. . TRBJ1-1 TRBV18 CASSPPLGFAFF TGTGCCAGCTCACCCCCCTTAGGGTTCGCTTTCTTT
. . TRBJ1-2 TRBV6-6 CASSHKPHRDFNYGYTF TGTGCCAGCAGTCACAAACCCCACAGGGACTTTAACTATGGCTACACCTTC
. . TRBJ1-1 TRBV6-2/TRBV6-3 CASSYSLRGGTEAFF TGTGCCAGCAGTTACTCGCTGCGGGGAGGGACTGAAGCTTTCTTT
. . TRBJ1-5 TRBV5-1 CASSLVPGPGQPQHF TGCGCCAGCAGCTTGGTTCCAGGGCCGGGGCAGCCCCAGCATTTT
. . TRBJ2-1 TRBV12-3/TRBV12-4 CASSSSGYEQFF TGTGCCAGCAGTTCCTCCGGGTATGAGCAGTTCTTC
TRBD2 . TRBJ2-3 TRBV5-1 CASSLSVSGGLRSTDTQYF TGCGCCAGCAGCCTATCCGTTAGCGGGGGACTTCGGAGCACAGATACGCAGTATTTT
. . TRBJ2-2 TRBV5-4 CASSLGGENTGELFF TGTGCCAGCAGCTTGGGAGGGGAGAACACCGGGGAGCTGTTTTTT
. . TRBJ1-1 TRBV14 CASSQDLSGSTEAFF TGTGCCAGCAGCCAAGATCTAAGTGGGAGCACTGAAGCTTTCTTT
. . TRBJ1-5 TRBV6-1 CASSRENSNQPQHF TGTGCCAGCAGTAGGGAAAATAGCAATCAGCCCCAGCATTTT
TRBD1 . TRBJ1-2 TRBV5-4 CASSVTGVYGYTF TGTGCCAGCAGCGTCACAGGGGTCTATGGCTACACCTTC
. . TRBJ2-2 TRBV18 CASSPSENPGELFF TGTGCCAGCTCACCATCGGAGAACCCCGGGGAGCTGTTTTTT
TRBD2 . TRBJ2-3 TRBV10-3 CAISDPGTSGGADTQYF TGTGCCATCAGTGACCCCGGGACTAGCGGGGGAGCAGATACGCAGTATTTT
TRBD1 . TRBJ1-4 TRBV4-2 CASSLRDRVTNEKLFF TGTGCCAGCAGCCTCCGGGACAGGGTTACTAATGAAAAACTGTTTTTT
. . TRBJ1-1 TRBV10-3 CAISDRQVNTEAFF TGTGCCATCAGTGATAGACAGGTGAACACTGAAGCTTTCTTT
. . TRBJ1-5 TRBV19 CASSVTEFFQPQHF TGTGCCAGTAGCGTCACGGAGTTTTTTCAGCCCCAGCATTTT
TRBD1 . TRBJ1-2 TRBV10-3 CAISEGQVNYGYTF TGTGCCATCAGTGAAGGACAGGTTAACTATGGCTACACCTTC
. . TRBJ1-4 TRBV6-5 CASGEDRRDEKLFF TGTGCCAGCGGGGAGGACAGAAGAGATGAAAAACTGTTTTTT
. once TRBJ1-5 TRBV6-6 CASRHSDRYQPQHF TGTGCCAGCAGACACTCCGACAGGTATCAGCCCCAGCATTTT
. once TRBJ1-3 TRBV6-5 CASSLELGGNTIYF TGTGCCAGCAGTTTGGAGTTAGGTGGAAACACCATATATTTT
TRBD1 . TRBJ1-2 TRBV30 CAYQDRGTYGYTF TGTGCCTATCAGGACAGGGGGACCTATGGCTACACCTTC
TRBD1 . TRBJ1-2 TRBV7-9 CASRSSGTGGIGYTF TGTGCCAGCAGGTCTAGTGGGACAGGGGGTATAGGCTACACCTTC
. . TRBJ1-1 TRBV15 CATSNRVTEAFF TGTGCCACCAGCAACAGGGTCACTGAAGCTTTCTTT
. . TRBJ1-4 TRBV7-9 CASRKSGDNEKLFF TGTGCCAGCAGAAAATCAGGGGATAATGAAAAACTGTTTTTT
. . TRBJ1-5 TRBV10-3 CAISESGRISNQPQHF TGTGCCATCAGTGAGTCCGGCAGGATTAGCAATCAGCCCCAGCATTTT